This T cell receptor beta chain was documented in a study of shared clonotypes between healthy human individuals. Each subset's genomic DNA was split evenly across several immunoSEQ plates. Repertoires were generated with immunoSEQ multiplex PCR, while TCRdb's copy carries only in-frame clones and drops some. Of about 960,000 clones listed, 60% to 85% are singletons. The CDR3 sequence is 16 residues long. Germline CDR1 and CDR2: SGHVS and FNYEAQ. With V trimmed by 2 bases and J by 0 bases, 4 bases remained unmatched. General study findings and limits: Sharing across four donors was highest in naive CD4 (roughly 5%) and lowest in memory CD8 (approximately 0.4%).

Of note for this clone: What it binds is unknown.

V and J are TRBV7-6 and TRBJ2-3; TRBD2 agrees at 8 bases. This receptor was identified in a man aged 18-30 years in good health. The sequencing input was memory CD4+ T cells sorted from blood. Subset specified: CD45RA-negative fraction. The CDR3 sequence is CASSLNPGGSTDTQYF. In DNA, the CDR3 is TGTGCCAGCAGCTTAAATCCGGGGGGGAGCACAGATACGCAGTATTTT.